Following are 26 T cell receptor beta chains from one sample sequenced in a study of cytomegalovirus exposure and HLA in healthy donors. Vbeta (60) and Jbeta (13) primers were used in the PCR. Clones were read by immunoSEQ multiplex PCR, and TCRdb kept only the in-frame ones, dropping some. The sample shows roughly 130,000 clones, approximately 8.8% of them seen only once. Sequenced material: PBMCs. These receptors all come from a man aged 40-50 years in good health and CMV-seronegative.

The chain uses TRBV5-6 and TRBJ2-1, with TRBD2 matching over 10 bases. V trimming: 5 bases; J trimming: 5 bases; junction bases outside the gene matches: 4. The CDR3 loop spans 14 amino acids. Germline lookup yields CDR1 SGHDT and CDR2 YYEEEE. CDR3 in amino acids: CASRGAGGHNEQFF. The CDR3 nucleotides are TGTGCCAGCAGGGGAGCGGGGGGGCACAATGAGCAGTTCTTC.

This clone was seen a handful of times. In DNA, the CDR3 is TGTGCCAGCAGTTCCCACCGGGCCCCCGGGGGAGATACGCAGTATTTT. Protein product: CASSSHRAPGGDTQYF. The V gene is TRBV28, the J gene TRBJ2-3; a possible D gene is TRBD2 (6 bases). V lost 4 bases, J lost 5 bases, and 19 bases lay in between. The germline V gene has CDR1 MDHEN and CDR2 SYDVKM. The CDR3 is 16 amino acids.

This clone was counted a few times. CDR3 in amino acids: CASSLMAGKSTDTQYF. The CDR3 DNA reads as TGTGCCAGCAGCTTGATGGCGGGGAAGAGCACAGATACGCAGTATTTT. This chain joins TRBV5-6 and TRBJ2-3; possibly TRBD2 for D (6 bases). Germline CDR1 is SGHDT and CDR2 is YYEEEE. The CDR3 sequence is 16 residues long. V lost 1 base, J lost 0 bases, and 12 bases lay in between.

The CDR3, as DNA: TGTGCCAGCAGCCCGAATAGCGGAGATACGCAGTATTTT. Amino acid sequence: CASSPNSGDTQYF. The chain couples TRBV6-1 to TRBJ2-3; D perhaps matches TRBD2 (6 bases). The CDR3 extends over 13 amino acids. V was shortened by 6 bases and J by 5 bases, with 12 bases between the two germline ends. Germline-derived CDR1 and CDR2 are MNHNS and SASEGT.

The chain couples TRBV19 to TRBJ1-6, with TRBD1 as a possible D gene (6 bases). The CDR3 has 16 amino acids. Deletions cut 6 bases from V and 6 bases from J, with 18 bases between. CDR1 is LNHDA and CDR2 is SQIVND in the germline V gene (reference sequence). In DNA, the CDR3 is TGTGCCAGTAGCCCCGAGAGACAGGCGCCTAATTCACCCCTCCACTTT. Encoded protein: CASSPERQAPNSPLHF.

The chain carries TRBV4-1 and TRBJ1-5, with D possibly being TRBD1 (5 bases). Germline V CDR1 and CDR2: MGHRA, YSYEKL. V lost 4 bases and J 1 base, leaving 14 bases between the germline ends. The CDR3 is made up of 16 amino acids. CDR3 nucleotide sequence: TGCGCCAGCAGCCCTAATGTCAGGGAAAGCAATCAGCCCCAGCATTTT. The encoded protein is CASSPNVRESNQPQHF.

This clone was counted between two and nine times. This sequence joins TRBV9 and TRBJ2-1, with 8 bases identical to TRBD2. The CDR3 runs to 16 residues. Unmatched junction bases numbered 3, after V lost 0 bases and J lost 1 base. Germline CDR1 is SGDLS and CDR2 is YYNGEE. CDR3 nucleotides: TGTGCCAGCAGCGTAGACGGACTAGCTTCCTACAATGAGCAGTTCTTC. Its translation: CASSVDGLASYNEQFF. The full variable domain, its missing parts supplied by reference TRBV9 and TRBJ2-1, is DSGVTQTPKHLITATGQRVTLRCSPRSGDLSVYWYQQSLDQGLQFLIQYYNGEERAKGNILERFSAQQFPDLHSELNLSSLELGDSALYFCASSVDGLASYNEQFFGPGTRLTVL.

The chain employs TRBV9 and TRBJ2-2; 11 bases align to TRBD1. Germline-derived CDR1 and CDR2 are SGDLS and YYNGEE. With 4 bases clipped from V and 5 bases from J, the junction kept 10 bases outside the gene matches. This CDR3 region has 17 residues. The CDR3 spells CASSPNPGTGGTGELFF. The CDR3 bases are TGTGCCAGCAGCCCCAATCCCGGGACAGGGGGTACCGGGGAGCTGTTTTTT.

V gene TRBV7-9 combines with J gene TRBJ1-1, with D possibly matching TRBD1 (5 bases). V lost 5 bases and J 1 base, leaving 8 bases between the germline ends. This CDR3 is built from 13 residues. CDR1 and CDR2 from the germline V gene are SEHNR and FQNEAQ (reference sequence). The CDR3 DNA follows: TGTGCCAGCAGCCGGACAACGAACACTGAAGCTTTCTTT. It yields the protein CASSRTTNTEAFF.

This clone was counted a few times. The J gene is TRBJ1-4, the V gene TRBV5-1; TRBD1 matches 7 bases. V shed 5 bases and J 4 bases; nucleotides not matched to a gene: 5. CDR3 length: 14 residues. The germline V gene encodes CDR1 SGHRS and CDR2 YFSETQ. The CDR3 DNA reads TGCGCCAGCAGACCCGACAGGGTTAATGAAAAACTGTTTTTT. It codes for CASRPDRVNEKLFF.

The chain joins TRBV2 to TRBJ2-3, with a possible D match to TRBD2 (6 bases). The germline V and J ends were trimmed by 6 bases and 2 bases, with 21 bases remaining between them. The germline gives CDR1 SNHLY, CDR2 FYNNEI. The CDR3 sequence is 17 residues long. The CDR3 reads CASSRFSIAANTDTQYF. In nucleotides, the CDR3 is TGTGCCAGCAGCCGATTCTCTATAGCGGCGAACACAGATACGCAGTATTTT. The full variable domain, its missing parts supplied by reference TRBV2 and TRBJ2-3, is EPEVTQTPSHQVTQMGQEVILRCVPISNHLYFYWYRQILGQKVEFLVSFYNNEISEKSEIFDDQFSVERPDGSNFTLKIRSTKLEDSAMYFCASSRFSIAANTDTQYFGPGTRLTVL.

The chain recombines TRBV10-1 with TRBJ1-1; TRBD1 aligns across 7 bases. Germline CDR1 and CDR2: WNHNN and SYGVQD (reference sequence). J was trimmed by 10 bases and V by 6 bases; bases with no gene match: 11. This CDR3 region has 13 residues. CDR3: CASSPSQTGRAFF. In DNA form, the CDR3 reads TGCGCCAGCAGCCCCTCCCAGACAGGGAGAGCTTTCTTT.

The chain is built from TRBV10-3 and TRBJ1-2; the D is unclear. V gave up 6 bases and J gave up 4 bases, with 9 bases separating them. This CDR3 region has 12 residues. Per germline, CDR1 ENHRY and CDR2 SYGVKD. The CDR3 nucleotides read TGTGCCATCAGCCGGGAATCCTATGGCTACACCTTC. Protein sequence: CAISRESYGYTF.

The chain couples TRBV6-1 to TRBJ1-2; tentatively, D is TRBD1 (6 bases). From germline, CDR1 is MNHNS and CDR2 SASEGT. V lost 7 bases and J 5 bases, leaving 20 bases between the germline ends. The CDR3 is 15 amino acids. CDR3: CASKEGGQNVYGYTF. The CDR3, as DNA: TGTGCCAGCAAGGAGGGGGGGCAGAATGTATATGGCTACACCTTC.

This chain uses TRBV18 with TRBJ1-5, with D possibly being TRBD1 (5 bases). The ends were cut back, 2 bases at V and 3 bases at J, with 17 bases in the middle. This CDR3 spans 17 amino acids. The germline CDR1 and CDR2 sequences are KGHSH and LQKENI. CDR3 protein: CASSPTARQLLNQPQHF. The CDR3, as DNA: TGTGCCAGCTCACCAACCGCGCGACAGCTCCTCAATCAGCCCCAGCATTTT.

This clone was detected only a few times. J is TRBJ1-5 and V is TRBV27; 7 bases fit TRBD1. The CDR3 contains 15 residues. The trim removed 4 bases at V and 1 base at J, leaving 4 bases unmatched. Germline lookup yields CDR1 MNHEY and CDR2 SMNVEV (reference sequence). The CDR3 sequence is CASSWAGGSNQPQHF. The CDR3 DNA is TGTGCCAGCAGTTGGGCAGGGGGAAGCAATCAGCCCCAGCATTTT.

This chain links TRBV4-1 with TRBJ2-7; unclear D gene. Germline V gene lookup returns CDR1 MGHRA and CDR2 YSYEKL. CDR3 length equals 15 residues. Trimming removed 4 bases from V and 3 bases from J, with 16 bases in between. The CDR3: CASSPLARTDYEQYF. The CDR3 bases are TGCGCCAGCAGCCCCCTTGCACGCACAGACTACGAGCAGTACTTC.

This clone came up a few times. V gene TRBV2 combines with J gene TRBJ1-2; 8 nucleotides align to TRBD1. Germline trimming cut 8 bases from V and 6 bases from J; bases unmatched to any gene: 5. This CDR3 comprises 12 residues. CDR1 SNHLY and CDR2 FYNNEI come from the germline V gene. CDR3 sequence reads: CASRTGSDGYTF. In DNA form, the CDR3 reads TGTGCCAGCCGGACAGGGTCTGATGGCTACACCTTC.

This clone was seen a handful of times. This chain uses TRBV7-7 with TRBJ2-2; 7 bases map to TRBD1. Germline V gene sequence: CDR1 SSHAT, CDR2 FNYEAQ (reference sequence). J was trimmed by 1 base and V by 4 bases; bases with no gene match: 6. The CDR3 length is 16 residues. The CDR3 DNA follows: TGTGCCAGCAGCTCTACAGGGGCCGAGAACACCGGGGAGCTGTTTTTT. This gives the protein CASSSTGAENTGELFF.

In its sample, this clone was seen a few times. The chain links TRBV7-8 to TRBJ1-1; possible D gene TRBD1, 6 bases. Germline CDR1 reads SGHVS; CDR2 reads FQNEAQ. The CDR3 extends over 15 amino acids. The ends were cut back, 2 bases at V and 1 base at J, with 11 bases in the middle. Here the CDR3 DNA reads TGTGCCAGCAGCTTAATAGGGGGACCGAACACTGAAGCTTTCTTT. Amino acids: CASSLIGGPNTEAFF.

The chain employs TRBV6-5 and TRBJ1-5; 7 bases line up with TRBD1. V gave up 8 bases and J gave up 6 bases; unmatched junction bases: 7. From germline, CDR1 is MNHEY and CDR2 SVGAGI. CDR3 size: 13 residues. In DNA, the CDR3 is TGTGCCAGCGCGCAGGGGGTATTTCAGCCCCAGCATTTT. This gives the protein CASAQGVFQPQHF.

This clone has a handful of counts. This chain connects TRBV11-2 to TRBJ2-5; the D is unclear. From germline, CDR1 is SGHAT and CDR2 FQNNGV. V was clipped by 5 bases and J by 5 bases, with 6 bases between them. The CDR3 covers 11 residues. The CDR3 spells CASSVSETQYF. The DNA of the CDR3 is TGTGCCAGCAGCGTCTCGGAGACCCAGTACTTC.

The chain recombines TRBV28 with TRBJ1-1; no reliable D call. The CDR3 contains 14 residues. V dropped 2 bases and J dropped 2 bases, with 9 bases sitting between them. The germline gives CDR1 MDHEN, CDR2 SYDVKM. CDR3 sequence: CASSLRGVNTEAFF. CDR3 DNA sequence: TGTGCCAGCAGTTTACGGGGAGTTAACACTGAAGCTTTCTTT.

The chain is built from TRBV5-6 and TRBJ1-2; D is unclear. Trimming shortened V by 4 bases and J by 4 bases, and 17 bases separated the two germline ends. This CDR3 contains 15 residues. CDR1 and CDR2 (germline): SGHDT, YYEEEE. DNA for the CDR3: TGTGCCAGCAGCAACTTAGGATCCCGGGGCTATGGCTACACCTTC. Translating it yields CASSNLGSRGYGYTF.

Comments on this clone: This CDR3 is also generated by other DNA sequences in the sample. This sequence joins TRBV5-4 and TRBJ1-1, with D possibly matching TRBD1 (6 bases). The CDR3 runs 13 residues. The V and J ends lost 0 bases and 14 bases respectively, with 17 bases between them. Per the germline V gene, CDR1 is SGHNT and CDR2 is YYREEE (reference sequence). CDR3 protein: CASSLAGTPLAFF. DNA for the CDR3: TGTGCCAGCAGCTTGGCCGGGACACCTTTAGCCTTCTTT.

V gene TRBV28 combines with J gene TRBJ1-2; 9 bases fit TRBD1. There are 16 residues in the CDR3. The ends lost 8 bases at V and 2 bases at J; junction bases unmatched: 12. Germline lookup yields CDR1 MDHEN and CDR2 SYDVKM. The CDR3 DNA is TGTGCCAGCTTACGACCGCCCGGGACAGGGAACTATGGCTACACCTTC. Its translation is CASLRPPGTGNYGYTF.